This TCR beta chain was captured in a study of blood T cell repertoires in COVID-19. At the level of the study: Sites across the United States, Italy and Spain contributed samples from acute and convalescent COVID-19. The analysed material was cDNA or gDNA that came from T cells, B-cell-depleted T cells, or PBMCs.

Per the original methods: Researchers report that nucleated cell counts were estimated from reference gene primer amplification. Data came from immunoSEQ multiplex PCR; TCRdb stores just in-frame clones and leaves some out. The D gene and trimming were derived from the DNA, and the V and J assignments and clone size from that table. The repertoire holds about 280,000 clones, with 89% as singletons. Germline V gives CDR1 SGHDN, CDR2 FVKESK. The length of the CDR3 is 15 residues. The J segment lost 7 bases and the V segment lost 4 bases, leaving 10 bases of the junction unmatched. J is TRBJ2-1 and V is TRBV14; the match to TRBD2 covers 7 bases. The source is a woman between 40 and 50 years old who had recovered from COVID-19. Sequences were obtained from peripheral blood. The CDR3 nucleotides read TGTGCCAGCAGCCGCCTACGGACTAGGACAAATGAGCAGTTCTTC. Protein: CASSRLRTRTNEQFF.